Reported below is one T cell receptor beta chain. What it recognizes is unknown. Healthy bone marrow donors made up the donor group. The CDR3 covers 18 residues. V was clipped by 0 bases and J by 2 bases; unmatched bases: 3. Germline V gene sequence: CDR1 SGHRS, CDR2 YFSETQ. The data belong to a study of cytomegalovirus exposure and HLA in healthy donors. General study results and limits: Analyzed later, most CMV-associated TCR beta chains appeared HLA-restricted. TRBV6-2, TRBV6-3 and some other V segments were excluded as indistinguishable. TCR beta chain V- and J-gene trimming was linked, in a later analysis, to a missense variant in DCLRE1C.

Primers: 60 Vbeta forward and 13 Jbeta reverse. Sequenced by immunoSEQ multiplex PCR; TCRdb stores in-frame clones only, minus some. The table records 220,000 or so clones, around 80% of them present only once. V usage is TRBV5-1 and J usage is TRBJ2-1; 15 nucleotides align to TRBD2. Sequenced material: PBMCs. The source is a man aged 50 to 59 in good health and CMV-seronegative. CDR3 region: CASSLGTSGRDTYNEQFF. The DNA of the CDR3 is TGCGCCAGCAGCTTGGGGACTAGCGGGAGGGATACCTACAATGAGCAGTTCTTC.